The sequence of this T cell receptor beta chain was determined in a study of T cells in women clearing cervical HPV infection. Overall study findings and caveats: CIN3+ cases had significantly higher TCR repertoire richness than controls, but evenness did not differ.

Dot-blot hybridization genotyped cervical HPV amplified with MY09/MY11 PCR. In regard to this clone: Its matching antigen is unknown. The read terminates 3 residues before the CDR3 end, so the remaining end is supplied by the germline J gene.

Sequencing used immunoSEQ multiplex PCR; TCRdb keeps in-frame clones, though not all of them. In total, the table holds tens of thousands of clones. Germline V lookup: CDR1 SGHAT, CDR2 FQDESV (reference sequence). V was clipped by 5 bases and J by 1 base; unmatched bases: 2. The CDR3 is 15 amino acids. Sample: blood buffy coat. The gene calls are TRBV11-1 and TRBJ2-2; 9 nucleotides agree with TRBD1. The sequence was collected from a woman between 18 and 70 years old with a cervical HPV16 infection that either progressed to CIN3+ or cleared (not recorded which). Here the CDR3 reads CASSRQGGNTGELFF. The sequenced part of the CDR3 DNA is TGTGCCAGCAGCCGACAGGGGGGGAACACCGGGGAG.